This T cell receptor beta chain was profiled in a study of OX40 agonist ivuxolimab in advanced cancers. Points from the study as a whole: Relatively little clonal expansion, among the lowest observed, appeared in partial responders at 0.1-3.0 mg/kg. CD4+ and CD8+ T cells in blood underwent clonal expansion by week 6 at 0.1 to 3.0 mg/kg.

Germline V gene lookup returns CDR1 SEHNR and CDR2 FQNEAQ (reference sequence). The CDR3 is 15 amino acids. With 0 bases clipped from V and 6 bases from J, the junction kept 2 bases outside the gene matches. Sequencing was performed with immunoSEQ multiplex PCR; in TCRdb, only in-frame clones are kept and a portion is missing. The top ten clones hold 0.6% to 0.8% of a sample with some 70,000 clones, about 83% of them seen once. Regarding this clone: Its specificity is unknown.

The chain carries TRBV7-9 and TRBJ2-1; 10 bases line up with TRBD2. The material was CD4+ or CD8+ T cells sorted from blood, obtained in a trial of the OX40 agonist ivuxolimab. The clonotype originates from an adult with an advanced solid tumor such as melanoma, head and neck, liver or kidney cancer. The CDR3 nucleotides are TGTGCCAGCAGCTTAGCAGCGGGGGGGCCCAATGAGCAGTTCTTC. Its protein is CASSLAAGGPNEQFF. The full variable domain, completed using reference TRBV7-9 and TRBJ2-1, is DTGVSQNPRHKITKRGQNVTFRCDPISEHNRLYWYRQTLGQGPEFLTYFQNEAQLEKSRLLSDRFSAERPKGSFSTLEIQRTEQGDSAMYLCASSLAAGGPNEQFFGPGTRLTVL.